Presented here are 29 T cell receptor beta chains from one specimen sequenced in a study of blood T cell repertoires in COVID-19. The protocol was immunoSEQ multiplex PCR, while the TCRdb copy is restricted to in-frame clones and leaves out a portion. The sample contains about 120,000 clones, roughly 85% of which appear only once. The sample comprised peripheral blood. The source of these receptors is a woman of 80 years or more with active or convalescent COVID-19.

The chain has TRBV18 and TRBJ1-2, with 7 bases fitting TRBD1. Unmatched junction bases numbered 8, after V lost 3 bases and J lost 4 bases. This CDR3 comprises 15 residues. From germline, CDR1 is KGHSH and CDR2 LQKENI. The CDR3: CASSPVLEGAYGYTF. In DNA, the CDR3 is TGTGCCAGCTCACCGGTCCTAGAGGGGGCCTATGGCTACACCTTC. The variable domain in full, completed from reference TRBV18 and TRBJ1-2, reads NAGVMQNPRHLVRRRGQEARLRCSPMKGHSHVYWYRQLPEEGLKFMVYLQKENIIDESGMPKERFSAEFPKEGPSILRIQQVVRGDSAAYFCASSPVLEGAYGYTFGSGTRLTVV.

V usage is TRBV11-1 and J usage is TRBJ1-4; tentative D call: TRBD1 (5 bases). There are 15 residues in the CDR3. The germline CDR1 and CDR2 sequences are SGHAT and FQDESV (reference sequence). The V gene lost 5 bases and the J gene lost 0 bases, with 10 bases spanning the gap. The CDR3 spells CASSIGQATNEKLFF. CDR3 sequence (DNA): TGTGCCAGCAGCATCGGACAAGCAACTAATGAAAAACTGTTTTTT.

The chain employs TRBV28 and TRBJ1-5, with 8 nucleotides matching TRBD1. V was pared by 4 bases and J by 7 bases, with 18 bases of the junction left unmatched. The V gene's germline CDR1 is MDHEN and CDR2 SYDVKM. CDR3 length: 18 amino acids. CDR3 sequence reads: CASSSLWPTGGRYQPQHF. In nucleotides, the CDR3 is TGTGCCAGCAGTTCCCTCTGGCCTACAGGGGGGAGATACCAGCCCCAGCATTTT.

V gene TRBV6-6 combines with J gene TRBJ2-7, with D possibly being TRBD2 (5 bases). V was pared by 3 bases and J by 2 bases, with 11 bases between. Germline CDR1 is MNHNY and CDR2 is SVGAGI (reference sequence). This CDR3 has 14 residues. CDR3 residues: CASSYNREPYEQYF. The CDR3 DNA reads TGTGCCAGCAGTTATAATAGGGAGCCCTACGAGCAGTACTTC.

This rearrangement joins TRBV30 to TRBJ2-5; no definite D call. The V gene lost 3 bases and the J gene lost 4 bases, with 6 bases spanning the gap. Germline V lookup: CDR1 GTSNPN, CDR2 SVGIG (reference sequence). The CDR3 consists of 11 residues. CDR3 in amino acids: CAWSPVETQYF. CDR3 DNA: TGTGCCTGGAGCCCAGTAGAGACCCAGTACTTC.

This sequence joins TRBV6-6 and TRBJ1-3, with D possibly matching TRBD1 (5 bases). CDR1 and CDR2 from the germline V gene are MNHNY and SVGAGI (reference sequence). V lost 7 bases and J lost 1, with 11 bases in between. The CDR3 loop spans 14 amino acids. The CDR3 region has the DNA TGTGCCAGCAAATTGACAGCGTCTGGAAACACCATATATTTT. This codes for CASKLTASGNTIYF.

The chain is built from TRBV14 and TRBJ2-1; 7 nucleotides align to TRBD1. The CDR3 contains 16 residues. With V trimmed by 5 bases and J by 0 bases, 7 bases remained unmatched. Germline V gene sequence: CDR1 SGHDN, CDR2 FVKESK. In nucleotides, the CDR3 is TGTGCCAGCAGCGCAAGGGGGCAGGGCTCCTACAATGAGCAGTTCTTC. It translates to CASSARGQGSYNEQFF. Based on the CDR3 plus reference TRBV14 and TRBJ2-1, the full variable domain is EAGVTQFPSHSVIEKGQTVTLRCDPISGHDNLYWYRRVMGKEIKFLLHFVKESKQDESGMPNNRFLAERTGGTYSTLKVQPAELEDSGVYFCASSARGQGSYNEQFFGPGTRLTVL.

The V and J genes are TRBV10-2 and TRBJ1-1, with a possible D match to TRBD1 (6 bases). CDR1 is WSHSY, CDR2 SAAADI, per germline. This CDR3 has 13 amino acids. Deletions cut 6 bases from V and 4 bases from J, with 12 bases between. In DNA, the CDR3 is TGCGCCAGCAGCCTAACAGGGCGCACTGAAGCTTTCTTT. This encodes CASSLTGRTEAFF.

As DNA, the CDR3 is TGTGCCAGCAGGGCCCAGGGGCGAACCGGGGAGCTGTTTTTT. Amino acids: CASRAQGRTGELFF. The V and J genes are TRBV28 and TRBJ2-2; tentative D call: TRBD1 (6 bases). The CDR3 is 14 amino acids. Germline V gene sequence: CDR1 MDHEN, CDR2 SYDVKM. Trimming cost V 6 bases and J 5 bases, with 13 bases left between them.

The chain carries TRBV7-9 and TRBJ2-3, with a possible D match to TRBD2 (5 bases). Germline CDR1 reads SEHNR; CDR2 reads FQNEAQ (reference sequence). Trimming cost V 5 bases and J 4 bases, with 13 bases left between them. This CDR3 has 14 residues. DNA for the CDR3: TGTGCCAGCAGCCCTACTAGAAATCCAGATACGCAGTATTTT. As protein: CASSPTRNPDTQYF.

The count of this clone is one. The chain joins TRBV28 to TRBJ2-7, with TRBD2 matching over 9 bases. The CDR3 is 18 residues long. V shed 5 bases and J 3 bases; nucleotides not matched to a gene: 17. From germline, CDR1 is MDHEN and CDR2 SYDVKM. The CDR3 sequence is CASSPSWVVAGVHYEQYF. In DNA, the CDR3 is TGTGCCAGCAGTCCATCCTGGGTCGTAGCGGGAGTACACTACGAGCAGTACTTC.

CDR3 loop: CASSLAEGQHYEQYF. As DNA, the CDR3 is TGCGCCAGCAGCTTGGCGGAGGGACAGCACTACGAGCAGTACTTC. The chain couples TRBV5-1 to TRBJ2-7; D is possibly TRBD1 (7 bases). CDR1 and CDR2 from the germline V gene are SGHRS and YFSETQ. The CDR3 is 15 amino acids. V was cut by 0 bases and J by 3 bases, with 13 bases left in between. The entire variable domain, with the rest obtained from reference TRBV5-1 and TRBJ2-7, is as follows: KAGVTQTPRYLIKTRGQQVTLSCSPISGHRSVSWYQQTPGQGLQFLFEYFSETQRNKGNFPGRFSGRQFSNSRSEMNVSTLELGDSALYLCASSLAEGQHYEQYFGPGTRLTVT.

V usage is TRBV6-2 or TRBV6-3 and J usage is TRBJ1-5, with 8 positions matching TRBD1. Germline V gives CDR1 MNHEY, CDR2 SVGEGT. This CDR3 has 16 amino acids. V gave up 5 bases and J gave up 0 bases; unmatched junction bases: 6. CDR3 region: CASSPWTGLSNQPQHF. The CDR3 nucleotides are TGTGCCAGCAGTCCCTGGACAGGGCTTAGCAATCAGCCCCAGCATTTT.

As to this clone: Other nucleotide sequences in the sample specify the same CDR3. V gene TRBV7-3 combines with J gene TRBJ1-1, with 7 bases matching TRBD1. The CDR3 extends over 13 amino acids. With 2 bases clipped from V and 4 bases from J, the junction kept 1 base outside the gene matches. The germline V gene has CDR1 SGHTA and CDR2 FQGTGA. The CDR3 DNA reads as TGTGCCAGCAGCTTACGACAGGGCACTGAAGCTTTCTTT. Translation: CASSLRQGTEAFF.

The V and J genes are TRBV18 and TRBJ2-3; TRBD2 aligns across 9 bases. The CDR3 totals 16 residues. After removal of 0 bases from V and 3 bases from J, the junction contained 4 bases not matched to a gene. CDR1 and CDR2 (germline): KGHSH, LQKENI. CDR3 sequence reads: CASSPPLREGTDTQYF. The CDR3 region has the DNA TGTGCCAGCTCACCACCTCTGCGGGAGGGGACAGATACGCAGTATTTT. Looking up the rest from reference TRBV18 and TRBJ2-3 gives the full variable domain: NAGVMQNPRHLVRRRGQEARLRCSPMKGHSHVYWYRQLPEEGLKFMVYLQKENIIDESGMPKERFSAEFPKEGPSILRIQQVVRGDSAAYFCASSPPLREGTDTQYFGPGTRLTVL.

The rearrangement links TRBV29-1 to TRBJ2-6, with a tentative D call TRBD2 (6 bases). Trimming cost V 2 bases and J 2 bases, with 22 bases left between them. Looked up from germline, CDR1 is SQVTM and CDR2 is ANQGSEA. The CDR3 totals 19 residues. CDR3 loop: CSVELIGSGGKPGANVLTF. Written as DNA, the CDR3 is TGCAGCGTTGAATTAATTGGGAGTGGGGGGAAGCCTGGGGCCAACGTCCTGACTTTC.

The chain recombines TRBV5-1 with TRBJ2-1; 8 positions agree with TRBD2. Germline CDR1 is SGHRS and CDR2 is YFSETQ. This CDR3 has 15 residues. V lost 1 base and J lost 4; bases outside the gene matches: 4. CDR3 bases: TGCGCCAGCAGCTTGAGCGGGAGTGGGTACAATGAGCAGTTCTTC. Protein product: CASSLSGSGYNEQFF.

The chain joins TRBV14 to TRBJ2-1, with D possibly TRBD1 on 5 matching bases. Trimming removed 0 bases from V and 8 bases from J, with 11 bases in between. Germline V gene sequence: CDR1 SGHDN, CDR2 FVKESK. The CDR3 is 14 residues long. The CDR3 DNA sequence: TGTGCCAGCAGCCAAGATTTATGGGGCTATGAGCAGTTCTTC. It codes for CASSQDLWGYEQFF.

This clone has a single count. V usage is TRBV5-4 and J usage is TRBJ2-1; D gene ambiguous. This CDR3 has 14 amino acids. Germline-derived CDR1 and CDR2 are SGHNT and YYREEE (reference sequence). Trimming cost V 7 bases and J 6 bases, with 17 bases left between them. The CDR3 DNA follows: TGTGCCAGCGAAGATACAGTGTATTGCAATGAGCAGTTCTTC. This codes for CASEDTVYCNEQFF.

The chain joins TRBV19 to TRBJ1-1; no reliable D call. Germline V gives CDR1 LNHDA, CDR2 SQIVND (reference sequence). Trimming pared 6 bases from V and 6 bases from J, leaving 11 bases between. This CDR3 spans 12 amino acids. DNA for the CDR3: TGTGCCAGTAGAACGAGGGAGGCTGAAGCTTTCTTT. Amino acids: CASRTREAEAFF.

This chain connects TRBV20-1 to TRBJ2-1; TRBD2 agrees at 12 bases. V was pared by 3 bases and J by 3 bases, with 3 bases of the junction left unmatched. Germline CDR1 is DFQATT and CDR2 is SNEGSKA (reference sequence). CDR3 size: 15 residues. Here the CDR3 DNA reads TGCAGTGCTAGTCTAGCGGGAGGGTACTACAATGAGCAGTTCTTC. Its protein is CSASLAGGYYNEQFF.

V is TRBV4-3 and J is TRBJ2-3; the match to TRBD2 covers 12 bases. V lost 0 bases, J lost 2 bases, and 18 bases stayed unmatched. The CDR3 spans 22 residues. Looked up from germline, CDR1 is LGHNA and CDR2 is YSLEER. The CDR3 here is CASSQDVLGLAGGKIFTDTQYF. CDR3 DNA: TGCGCCAGCAGCCAAGATGTCCTTGGGCTAGCGGGAGGGAAAATATTCACAGATACGCAGTATTTT.

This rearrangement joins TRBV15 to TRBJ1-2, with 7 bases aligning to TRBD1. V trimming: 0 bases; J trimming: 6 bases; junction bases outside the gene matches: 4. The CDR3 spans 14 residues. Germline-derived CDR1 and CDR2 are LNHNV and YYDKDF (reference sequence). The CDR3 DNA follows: TGTGCCACCAGCAGAGATCACAGGGGAGATGGCTACACCTTC. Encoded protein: CATSRDHRGDGYTF.

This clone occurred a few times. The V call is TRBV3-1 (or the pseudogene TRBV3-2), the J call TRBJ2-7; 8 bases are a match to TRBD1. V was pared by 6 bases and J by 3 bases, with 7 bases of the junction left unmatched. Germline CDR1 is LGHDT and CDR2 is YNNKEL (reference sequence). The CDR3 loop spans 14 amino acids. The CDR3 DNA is TGTGCCAGCAGTCGATCCGGGACAGGCTACGAGCAGTACTTC. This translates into CASSRSGTGYEQYF.

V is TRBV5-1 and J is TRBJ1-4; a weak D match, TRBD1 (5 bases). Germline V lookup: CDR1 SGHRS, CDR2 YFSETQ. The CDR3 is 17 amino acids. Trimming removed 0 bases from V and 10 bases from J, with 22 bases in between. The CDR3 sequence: CASSLDGRGGETGKLFF. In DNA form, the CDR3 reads TGCGCCAGCAGCTTGGACGGGCGCGGGGGAGAAACTGGAAAACTGTTTTTT.

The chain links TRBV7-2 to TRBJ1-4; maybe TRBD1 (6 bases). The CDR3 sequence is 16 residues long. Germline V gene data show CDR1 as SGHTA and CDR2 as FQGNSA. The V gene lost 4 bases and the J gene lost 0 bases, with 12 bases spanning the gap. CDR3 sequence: CASSWQGPATNEKLFF. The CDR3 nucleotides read TGTGCCAGCAGCTGGCAGGGGCCCGCAACTAATGAAAAACTGTTTTTT. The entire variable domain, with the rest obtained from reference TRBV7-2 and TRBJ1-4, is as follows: GAGVSQSPSNKVTEKGKDVELRCDPISGHTALYWYRQSLGQGLEFLIYFQGNSAPDKSGLPSDRFSAERTGGSVSTLTIQRTQQEDSAVYLCASSWQGPATNEKLFFGSGTQLSVL.

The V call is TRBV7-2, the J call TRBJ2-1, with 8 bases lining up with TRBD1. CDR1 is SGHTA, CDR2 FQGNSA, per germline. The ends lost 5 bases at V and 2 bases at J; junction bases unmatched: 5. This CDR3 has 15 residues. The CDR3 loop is CASSRDRGAYNEQFF. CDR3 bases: TGTGCCAGCAGCCGCGACAGGGGCGCCTACAATGAGCAGTTCTTC.

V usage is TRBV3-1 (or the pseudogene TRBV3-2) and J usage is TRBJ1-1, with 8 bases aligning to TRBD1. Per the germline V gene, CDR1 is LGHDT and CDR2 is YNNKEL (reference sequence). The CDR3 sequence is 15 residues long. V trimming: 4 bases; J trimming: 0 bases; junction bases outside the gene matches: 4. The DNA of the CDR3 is TGTGCCAGCAGCCCGCGGGACAGGATGAACACTGAAGCTTTCTTT. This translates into CASSPRDRMNTEAFF.

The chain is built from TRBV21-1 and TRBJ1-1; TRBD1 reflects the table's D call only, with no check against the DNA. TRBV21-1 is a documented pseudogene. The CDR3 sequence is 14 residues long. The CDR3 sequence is CASITGTPNTEAFF. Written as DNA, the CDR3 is TGTGCCAGCATAACCGGGACACCAAACACTGAAGCTTTCTTT.